A single sample gave rise to the 30 T cell receptor beta chains below, sequenced in a study of blood T cell repertoires in COVID-19. Profiled with immunoSEQ multiplex PCR; TCRdb holds only in-frame clones, not every one. The sample has over 130,000 clones, 84% seen once; the top ten hold more than 3%. Sequencing was carried out using PBMCs or T cells enriched from blood (not recorded which). The receptors were sampled from a man between 45 and 60 years old in a cohort exposed to, infected with or recovered from COVID-19 (not recorded which).

V gene TRBV30 combines with J gene TRBJ2-1; perhaps TRBD2 as D (5 bases). V lost 4 bases and J lost 10, with 17 bases in between. The V gene's germline CDR1 is GTSNPN and CDR2 SVGIG (reference sequence). There are 13 residues in the CDR3. The CDR3 reads CAWTRDLFSEQFF. CDR3 in DNA: TGTGCCTGGACGAGGGATCTATTTAGCGAGCAGTTCTTC.

J is TRBJ1-2 and V is TRBV12-3 or TRBV12-4, with 9 bases that match TRBD1. The CDR3 spans 13 residues. V trimming: 6 bases; J trimming: 2 bases; junction bases outside the gene matches: 1. The CDR3 spells CASRTGGNYGYTF. For the CDR3, the DNA is TGTGCCAGCAGGACAGGGGGAAACTATGGCTACACCTTC.

The gene calls are TRBV9 and TRBJ1-2; the D gene is possibly TRBD1 (5 bases). Germline values: CDR1 SGDLS, CDR2 YYNGEE. V was clipped by 4 bases and J by 3 bases, with 13 bases between them. The CDR3 runs 14 residues. The CDR3 sequence is CASSPDRRDYGYTF. CDR3 nucleotide sequence: TGTGCCAGCAGCCCCGATCGCAGGGACTATGGCTACACCTTC.

The chain joins TRBV12-5 to TRBJ2-7; D is undetermined. Germline CDR1 reads LGHNT; CDR2 reads FRNRAP. V was cut by 6 bases and J by 4 bases, with 13 bases left in between. The CDR3 covers 13 residues. CDR3 DNA: TGTGCTAGTGGCTCCTCGACACCTTACGAGCAGTACTTC. It yields the protein CASGSSTPYEQYF. The full variable domain, completed using reference TRBV12-5 and TRBJ2-7, is DARVTQTPRHKVTEMGQEVTMRCQPILGHNTVFWYRQTMMQGLELLAYFRNRAPLDDSGMPKDRFSAEMPDATLATLKIQPSEPRDSAVYFCASGSSTPYEQYFGPGTRLTVT.

The chain couples TRBV12-3 or TRBV12-4 to TRBJ2-5; TRBD1 matches at 7 bases. V was clipped by 7 bases and J by 5 bases; unmatched bases: 7. The CDR3 has 13 residues. The CDR3 DNA sequence: TGTGCCAGCACCTGGGACAGATTCGAGACCCAGTACTTC. As protein: CASTWDRFETQYF.

CDR3 in amino acids: CASSLDGTAEAFF. The CDR3 DNA is TGTGCCAGCAGCTTAGACGGGACTGCTGAAGCTTTCTTT. This rearrangement joins TRBV7-9 to TRBJ1-1; tentatively, D is TRBD1 (5 bases). The CDR3 spans 13 residues. V was clipped by 1 base and J by 6 bases, with 9 bases between them. Germline CDR1 SEHNR, CDR2 FQNEAQ (reference sequence).

The count of this clone is one. The rearrangement links TRBV21-1 to TRBJ2-7; no DNA check was done on the table's D call, TRBD1. TRBV21-1 is a pseudogene segment. This CDR3 spans 15 amino acids. The CDR3 DNA follows: TGTGCCAGCAGCAAATTGGGACAGTCCCTTTACGAGCAGTACTTC. Protein product: CASSKLGQSLYEQYF.

This sequence joins TRBV4-3 and TRBJ2-7; the match to TRBD2 covers 8 bases. From germline, CDR1 is LGHNA and CDR2 YSLEER. Trimming cost V 0 bases and J 2 bases; bases outside gene matches: 9. The CDR3 has 17 residues. For the CDR3, the DNA is TGCGCCAGCAGCCAAGATTTGGGGCTAGCGGGCACCTACGAGCAGTACTTC. Its protein is CASSQDLGLAGTYEQYF.

This clone appeared a single time. The rearrangement joins TRBV27 to TRBJ2-7, with no clear D. V lost 3 bases and J lost 7, with 16 bases in between. CDR1 MNHEY and CDR2 SMNVEV come from the germline V gene (reference sequence). This CDR3 region has 14 residues. CDR3 DNA sequence: TGTGCCAGCAGTTTGGCCCTCCAATCGAGGGAGCAGTACTTC. Protein product: CASSLALQSREQYF.

The chain combines TRBV30 with TRBJ2-1; 8 bases line up with TRBD2. V dropped 3 bases and J dropped 2; count of bases not matched to a gene: 6. CDR3 size: 15 residues. Looked up from germline, CDR1 is GTSNPN and CDR2 is SVGIG (reference sequence). The CDR3 DNA reads as TGTGCCTGGAGATTAACTAGCGGAGCCTACAATGAGCAGTTCTTC. Amino acid sequence: CAWRLTSGAYNEQFF.

The chain joins TRBV7-9 to TRBJ1-2, with D unclear. This CDR3 is 13 amino acids long. Looked up from germline, CDR1 is SEHNR and CDR2 is FQNEAQ (reference sequence). Between the trimmed V and J ends, which lost 2 bases and 3 bases, there was a span of 7 bases. The CDR3 loop reads CASSLYEDYGYTF. In nucleotides, the CDR3 is TGTGCCAGCAGCTTATACGAGGACTATGGCTACACCTTC.

This chain links TRBV19 with TRBJ2-7; the D is unclear. The germline CDR1 and CDR2 sequences are LNHDA and SQIVND (reference sequence). CDR3 length equals 14 residues. Trimming pared 5 bases from V and 1 base from J, leaving 12 bases between. The CDR3 sequence: CASSPELTSYEQYF. DNA for the CDR3: TGTGCCAGTAGTCCCGAGTTAACGTCCTACGAGCAGTACTTC.

This chain uses TRBV4-2 with TRBJ2-1, with 10 bases identical to TRBD2. The CDR3 consists of 14 residues. In germline, CDR1 is LGHNA, CDR2 YNFKEQ. The J segment lost 12 bases and the V segment lost 1 base, leaving 6 bases of the junction unmatched. The CDR3 here is CASSQGGAGGPQFF. The CDR3 DNA reads as TGTGCCAGCAGCCAAGGGGGAGCGGGGGGGCCGCAGTTCTTC.

This sequence joins TRBV7-9 and TRBJ1-2, with 9 bases fitting TRBD1. Germline V gene lookup returns CDR1 SEHNR and CDR2 FQNEAQ (reference sequence). The trim removed 5 bases at V and 4 bases at J, leaving 8 bases unmatched. This CDR3 region has 15 residues. The DNA of the CDR3 is TGTGCCAGCAGCCCTAAGGGGGGACAGGGCTATGGCTACACCTTC. It encodes CASSPKGGQGYGYTF.

The genes are TRBV18 and TRBJ2-2, with 13 bases identical to TRBD2. CDR1 is KGHSH and CDR2 is LQKENI in the germline V gene. The CDR3 extends over 19 amino acids. Trimming removed 1 base from V and 0 bases from J; junction bases left unmatched: 5. CDR3 sequence (DNA): TGTGCCAGCTCACCACTTGGACTAGCGGGGGCCGCGAACACCGGGGAGCTGTTTTTT. It encodes CASSPLGLAGAANTGELFF. The full variable domain, in which reference TRBV18 and TRBJ2-2 provide the parts outside the CDR3, is NAGVMQNPRHLVRRRGQEARLRCSPMKGHSHVYWYRQLPEEGLKFMVYLQKENIIDESGMPKERFSAEFPKEGPSILRIQQVVRGDSAAYFCASSPLGLAGAANTGELFFGEGSRLTVL.

The chain employs TRBV12-3 or TRBV12-4 and TRBJ1-2; D ambiguous. The CDR3 runs 12 residues. V was shortened by 7 bases and J by 7 bases, with 13 bases between the two germline ends. The DNA for the CDR3 is TGTGCCAGCACCCAAGTGAACAGTGGCTACACCTTC. Its translation: CASTQVNSGYTF.

J is TRBJ1-3 and V is TRBV6-5; 8 nucleotides align to TRBD1. The V segment lost 6 bases and the J segment 4 bases; nucleotides outside the gene matches: 2. Germline V lookup: CDR1 MNHEY, CDR2 SVGAGI. This CDR3 has 13 amino acids. The CDR3 spells CASRTGGGNTIYF. The CDR3 region has the DNA TGTGCCAGCAGAACAGGGGGAGGAAACACCATATATTTT.

The V and J genes are TRBV4-3 and TRBJ1-4, with a possible D match to TRBD1 (5 bases). The V end lost 0 bases, the J end lost 7 bases, and 15 bases lay between the germline ends. CDR1 is LGHNA and CDR2 is YSLEER in the germline V gene. This CDR3 region has 16 residues. In DNA, the CDR3 is TGCGCCAGCAGCCAAGAACCGGGACTGGTGGGTGAAAAACTGTTTTTT. It encodes CASSQEPGLVGEKLFF.

The CDR3 bases are TGTGCCATCAGTGACTTTACCTCGGGGGAGACCCAGTACTTC. Residues: CAISDFTSGETQYF. The chain joins TRBV10-3 to TRBJ2-5, with D tentatively TRBD2 (5 bases). Germline V gene data show CDR1 as ENHRY and CDR2 as SYGVKD. The length of the CDR3 is 14 residues. Trimming left V 3 bases short and J 5 bases short, with 13 bases between.

The table lists this clone with a count of one. The J gene is TRBJ2-3, the V gene TRBV7-3, with 8 bases that match TRBD1. The CDR3 runs 15 residues. J lost 3 bases, V lost 2 bases, and 4 bases had no gene match. From germline, CDR1 is SGHTA and CDR2 FQGTGA. This CDR3 is CASSLRQGATDTQYF. In DNA form, the CDR3 reads TGTGCCAGCAGCTTACGGCAGGGGGCGACAGATACGCAGTATTTT.

CDR3 in amino acids: CASSQGLRGGSSYNEQFF. Here the CDR3 DNA reads TGCGCCAGCAGCCAAGGGTTGCGGGGGGGAAGCTCCTACAATGAGCAGTTCTTC. The J gene is TRBJ2-1, the V gene TRBV4-3; 9 bases are a match to TRBD2. The CDR3 length is 18 residues. Germline CDR1 reads LGHNA; CDR2 reads YSLEER. V lost 1 base and J lost 0; bases outside the gene matches: 7.

This chain links TRBV7-2 with TRBJ2-1; TRBD2 agrees at 11 bases. This CDR3 has 15 amino acids. CDR1 is SGHTA and CDR2 is FQGNSA in the germline V gene. Trimming took 5 bases from V and 4 from J; bases not matched to a gene: 4. The CDR3 loop is CASSPRTSGYNEQFF. The CDR3 DNA sequence: TGTGCCAGCAGCCCCCGGACTAGCGGGTACAATGAGCAGTTCTTC.

This chain joins TRBV4-3 and TRBJ1-1; possible D gene TRBD1, 6 bases. The V gene lost 1 base and the J gene lost 6 bases, with 12 bases spanning the gap. Per the germline V gene, CDR1 is LGHNA and CDR2 is YSLEER. CDR3 length equals 14 residues. The CDR3 nucleotides read TGCGCCAGCAGCCAAGGGCAGGGGAGGGCTGAAGCTTTCTTT. Residues: CASSQGQGRAEAFF.

This clone was counted only a few times. The chain is built from TRBV13 and TRBJ2-2; 8 nucleotides agree with TRBD2. CDR3 length: 14 amino acids. Trimming removed 2 bases from V and 6 bases from J; junction bases left unmatched: 2. Per germline, CDR1 PRHDT and CDR2 FYEKMQ (reference sequence). In nucleotides, the CDR3 is TGTGCCAGCAGCTTACGGGGGGGGCCCGGGGAGCTGTTTTTT. Amino acids: CASSLRGGPGELFF. Together with reference TRBV13 and TRBJ2-2, the CDR3 gives the full variable domain: AAGVIQSPRHLIKEKRETATLKCYPIPRHDTVYWYQQGPGQDPQFLISFYEKMQSDKGSIPDRFSAQQFSDYHSELNMSSLELGDSALYFCASSLRGGPGELFFGEGSRLTVL.

This clone was seen just once. This sequence joins TRBV28 and TRBJ1-5, with 7 bases that match TRBD1. Germline assignment: CDR1 MDHEN and CDR2 SYDVKM. The CDR3 totals 16 residues. J lost 0 bases, V lost 0 bases, and 2 bases had no gene match. CDR3 loop: CASSLWGQYSNQPQHF. The CDR3 DNA sequence: TGTGCCAGCAGTTTATGGGGACAGTATAGCAATCAGCCCCAGCATTTT.

The chain has TRBV19 and TRBJ2-2; weak D call: TRBD1 (5 bases). The CDR3 is made up of 14 amino acids. Germline V gene data show CDR1 as LNHDA and CDR2 as SQIVND (reference sequence). The V end was cut by 8 bases, the J end by 2 bases, with 12 bases between. The CDR3 loop is CASLRRGNTGELFF. CDR3 nucleotides: TGTGCCAGTCTTAGAAGGGGAAACACCGGGGAGCTGTTTTTT.

V gene TRBV6-5 combines with J gene TRBJ1-4; D remains unclear. The V end was cut by 6 bases, the J end by 10 bases, with 15 bases between. Germline CDR1 and CDR2: MNHEY and SVGAGI. The CDR3 totals 13 residues. In nucleotides, the CDR3 is TGTGCCAGCAGCCCCTCCGGAGACGGAAAACTGTTTTTT. It encodes CASSPSGDGKLFF.

This chain uses TRBV29-1 with TRBJ1-1; D might be TRBD1 (5 bases). Per the germline V gene, CDR1 is SQVTM and CDR2 is ANQGSEA. This CDR3 comprises 14 residues. Trimming cost V 5 bases and J 0 bases, with 13 bases left between them. CDR3 sequence reads: CSVIRGGVNTEAFF. The DNA of the CDR3 is TGCAGCGTTATTCGTGGAGGGGTGAACACTGAAGCTTTCTTT.

V gene TRBV5-5 combines with J gene TRBJ2-2, with 10 nucleotides matching TRBD2. V shed 2 bases, J shed 3 bases, and the junction held 4 bases outside the gene matches. There are 16 residues in the CDR3. Germline lookup yields CDR1 SGHKS and CDR2 YYEKEE (reference sequence). In DNA, the CDR3 is TGTGCCAGCAGCTTCTTTCTAGCGGGAGACACCGGGGAGCTGTTTTTT. Protein sequence: CASSFFLAGDTGELFF.

The rearrangement uses TRBV11-2 and TRBJ2-3, with D possibly being TRBD2 (6 bases). The length of the CDR3 is 15 residues. Germline CDR1 SGHAT, CDR2 FQNNGV. V shed 1 base and J shed 7 bases, with 15 bases lying between them. The CDR3 loop is CASSLGVAGGHTQYF. In nucleotides, the CDR3 is TGTGCCAGCAGCTTAGGAGTCGCAGGAGGGCATACGCAGTATTTT.